This T cell receptor beta chain originates from a study of cytomegalovirus exposure and HLA in healthy donors. Whole-study results and caveats: Sequencing likely produced, as an artifact, a cluster of highly shared sequence variants.

The CDR3 contains 15 residues. Germline values: CDR1 SGHRS, CDR2 YFSETQ. V gave up 3 bases and J gave up 6 bases; unmatched junction bases: 11. The PCR had 60 Vbeta and 13 Jbeta primers. Clones were sequenced by immunoSEQ multiplex PCR, and TCRdb holds only the in-frame ones, with some missing. Here the sample spans roughly 150,000 clones, roughly 88% being singletons. The donors were healthy bone marrow donors. About this clone itself: Its antigen is currently unknown.

V is TRBV5-1 and J is TRBJ2-7; 8 bases fit TRBD1. This TCR derives from a woman aged 18-29 years in good health and CMV-seronegative. The sample consisted of PBMCs. The CDR3 spells CASSSAGQGGGEQYF. DNA of the CDR3: TGCGCCAGCAGCTCCGCAGGACAGGGCGGTGGCGAGCAGTACTTC.